Listed below are T cell receptor beta chains from one sample, sequenced in a study of shared clonotypes between healthy human individuals. Assay used: immunoSEQ multiplex PCR; TCRdb lists only in-frame clones, some missing. The table records about 600,000 clones, less than 98% of them present only once. The sample consisted of naive CD4+ T cells sorted from blood. The receptor source for this set is a woman aged 25 to 45 in good health. CDR3s include the opening cysteine and the closing phenylalanine or tryptophan. The order of the fields is V gene, clone size, CDR3 length, J gene, D gene, CDR3 protein, CDR3 DNA. D genes are given only for firm matches. Expanded clones get a size class; other rows say once, few or many, or leave the size out.

v_gene: TRBV2
abundance: -
len: 16
j_gene: TRBJ2-2
d_gene: TRBD1
CDR3aa: CASSEQGAKNTGELFF
CDR3nt: TGTGCCAGCAGTGAACAGGGGGCTAAGAACACCGGGGAGCTGTTTTTT

v_gene: TRBV7-9
abundance: -
len: 15
j_gene: TRBJ2-1
d_gene: -
CDR3aa: CASSFKAGSYNEQFF
CDR3nt: TGTGCCAGCAGCTTTAAGGCGGGATCCTACAATGAGCAGTTCTTC

v_gene: TRBV7-2
abundance: -
len: 15
j_gene: TRBJ2-2
d_gene: -
CDR3aa: CASGGLAANTGELFF
CDR3nt: TGTGCCAGTGGGGGGCTAGCGGCGAACACCGGGGAGCTGTTTTTT

v_gene: TRBV25-1
abundance: -
len: 18
j_gene: TRBJ2-5
d_gene: TRBD1
CDR3aa: CASSADGQGPFREETQYF
CDR3nt: TGTGCCAGCAGTGCGGATGGACAGGGGCCCTTTAGAGAGGAGACCCAGTACTTC

v_gene: TRBV6-6
abundance: -
len: 15
j_gene: TRBJ2-7
d_gene: -
CDR3aa: CASSYSRDQVYEQYF
CDR3nt: TGTGCCAGCAGTTACTCCCGGGACCAAGTTTACGAGCAGTACTTC

v_gene: TRBV28
abundance: -
len: 13
j_gene: TRBJ1-5
d_gene: -
CDR3aa: CASSLFVNQPQHF
CDR3nt: TGTGCCAGCAGTTTATTCGTCAATCAGCCCCAGCATTTT

v_gene: TRBV15
abundance: -
len: 17
j_gene: TRBJ1-5
d_gene: -
CDR3aa: CATSREAQGRSNQPQHF
CDR3nt: TGTGCCACCAGCAGAGAGGCGCAGGGGAGGAGCAATCAGCCCCAGCATTTT

v_gene: TRBV7-3
abundance: -
len: 13
j_gene: TRBJ2-7
d_gene: -
CDR3aa: CASSLQPGYEQYF
CDR3nt: TGTGCCAGCAGCTTACAGCCAGGATACGAGCAGTACTTC

v_gene: TRBV7-9
abundance: once
len: 14
j_gene: TRBJ2-3
d_gene: TRBD2
CDR3aa: CASSLPSGSDTQYF
CDR3nt: TGTGCCAGCAGCCTACCTAGCGGATCAGATACGCAGTATTTT

v_gene: TRBV5-1
abundance: -
len: 15
j_gene: TRBJ1-4
d_gene: TRBD1
CDR3aa: CASCQGGSQNEKLFF
CDR3nt: TGCGCCAGCTGTCAGGGGGGGAGCCAGAATGAAAAACTGTTTTTT

v_gene: TRBV7-9
abundance: -
len: 15
j_gene: TRBJ2-2
d_gene: TRBD1
CDR3aa: CASSLGQGKTGELFF
CDR3nt: TGTGCCAGCAGCTTAGGACAGGGAAAAACCGGGGAGCTGTTTTTT

v_gene: TRBV19
abundance: -
len: 18
j_gene: TRBJ2-7
d_gene: TRBD1
CDR3aa: CASSSPGQGAGYSYEQYF
CDR3nt: TGTGCCAGTAGTTCCCCGGGACAGGGGGCAGGATATTCCTACGAGCAGTACTTC

v_gene: TRBV7-3
abundance: once
len: 14
j_gene: TRBJ2-2
d_gene: -
CDR3aa: CASSHRASRGELFF
CDR3nt: TGTGCCAGCAGCCACCGCGCTAGCCGGGGGGAGCTGTTTTTT

v_gene: TRBV2
abundance: once
len: 15
j_gene: TRBJ2-7
d_gene: -
CDR3aa: CASYYRVPFRYEQYF
CDR3nt: TGTGCCAGTTATTACAGGGTCCCTTTCCGCTACGAGCAGTACTTC

v_gene: TRBV29-1
abundance: once
len: 12
j_gene: TRBJ1-5
d_gene: TRBD1
CDR3aa: CSVGTGNQPQHF
CDR3nt: TGCAGCGTTGGGACAGGTAATCAGCCCCAGCATTTT

v_gene: TRBV19
abundance: -
len: 15
j_gene: TRBJ1-1
d_gene: -
CDR3aa: CASSSDYRGFNEAFF
CDR3nt: TGTGCCAGTAGTTCCGATTACCGGGGGTTCAATGAAGCTTTCTTT

v_gene: TRBV21-1
abundance: -
len: 15
j_gene: TRBJ2-7
d_gene: -
CDR3aa: CASTRLCRIYYEQYF
CDR3nt: TGTGCCAGCACCCGCTTGTGCCGGATCTACTACGAGCAGTACTTC

v_gene: TRBV2
abundance: -
len: 14
j_gene: TRBJ2-1
d_gene: TRBD2
CDR3aa: CASKTSGRYNEQFF
CDR3nt: TGTGCCAGCAAGACTAGCGGGAGATACAATGAGCAGTTCTTC

v_gene: TRBV7-3
abundance: -
len: 12
j_gene: TRBJ2-7
d_gene: -
CDR3aa: CASSFAGHEQYF
CDR3nt: TGTGCCAGCAGCTTCGCCGGGCACGAGCAGTACTTC

v_gene: TRBV28
abundance: -
len: 15
j_gene: TRBJ1-1
d_gene: -
CDR3aa: CASSSPGTGNTEAFF
CDR3nt: TGTGCCAGCAGTTCACCGGGAACAGGCAACACTGAAGCTTTCTTT

v_gene: TRBV27
abundance: -
len: 19
j_gene: TRBJ1-1
d_gene: TRBD1
CDR3aa: CASSLYPQGQGARNTEAFF
CDR3nt: TGTGCCAGCAGTTTATATCCCCAGGGACAGGGGGCGCGGAACACTGAAGCTTTCTTT

v_gene: TRBV19
abundance: -
len: 15
j_gene: TRBJ1-2
d_gene: TRBD1
CDR3aa: CASSGQGQGEYGYTF
CDR3nt: TGTGCCAGTAGTGGACAGGGGCAGGGAGAGTATGGCTACACCTTC

v_gene: TRBV4-2
abundance: -
len: 15
j_gene: TRBJ2-3
d_gene: -
CDR3aa: CASSQDTRPIDTQYF
CDR3nt: TGTGCCAGCAGCCAGGACACCCGGCCTATTGATACGCAGTATTTT

v_gene: TRBV5-1
abundance: -
len: 15
j_gene: TRBJ2-6
d_gene: -
CDR3aa: CASSLRGSGANVLTF
CDR3nt: TGCGCCAGCAGCTTACGCGGCTCTGGGGCCAACGTCCTGACTTTC

v_gene: TRBV5-1
abundance: -
len: 14
j_gene: TRBJ2-7
d_gene: TRBD2
CDR3aa: CASSLQRDLSEQYF
CDR3nt: TGCGCCAGCAGCCTACAGCGGGATTTAAGTGAGCAGTACTTC

v_gene: TRBV5-4
abundance: -
len: 15
j_gene: TRBJ2-3
d_gene: TRBD2
CDR3aa: CASRGGTSGIDTQYF
CDR3nt: TGTGCCAGCAGGGGGGGGACTAGCGGGATAGATACGCAGTATTTT

v_gene: TRBV7-2
abundance: -
len: 15
j_gene: TRBJ1-1
d_gene: -
CDR3aa: CASSLARTGGTEAFF
CDR3nt: TGTGCCAGCAGCTTAGCGCGCACCGGGGGCACTGAAGCTTTCTTT

v_gene: TRBV23-1
abundance: -
len: 16
j_gene: TRBJ2-1
d_gene: TRBD2
CDR3aa: CASSQTGTSGPNEQFF
CDR3nt: TGCGCCAGCAGTCAAACCGGGACTAGCGGCCCCAATGAGCAGTTCTTC

v_gene: TRBV5-8
abundance: -
len: 14
j_gene: TRBJ2-3
d_gene: TRBD1
CDR3aa: CASSLDRGADTQYF
CDR3nt: TGTGCCAGCAGCTTGGACAGGGGTGCAGATACGCAGTATTTT

v_gene: TRBV5-1
abundance: -
len: 15
j_gene: TRBJ1-5
d_gene: -
CDR3aa: CASSYRGGSNQPQHF
CDR3nt: TGCGCCAGCAGCTACCGAGGAGGCAGCAATCAGCCCCAGCATTTT

v_gene: TRBV14
abundance: -
len: 16
j_gene: TRBJ2-7
d_gene: TRBD1
CDR3aa: CASSQGAGTGSHEQYF
CDR3nt: TGTGCCAGCAGCCAAGGAGCAGGGACAGGTAGTCACGAGCAGTACTTC

v_gene: TRBV6-1
abundance: once
len: 14
j_gene: TRBJ2-3
d_gene: -
CDR3aa: CASTAGTSTDTQYF
CDR3nt: TGTGCCAGCACGGCAGGGACTAGCACAGATACGCAGTATTTT

v_gene: TRBV5-4
abundance: -
len: 16
j_gene: TRBJ2-3
d_gene: TRBD1
CDR3aa: CASSIRTGIVTDTQYF
CDR3nt: TGTGCCAGCAGCATTCGGACAGGGATCGTAACAGATACGCAGTATTTT

v_gene: TRBV5-4
abundance: once
len: 17
j_gene: TRBJ2-7
d_gene: -
CDR3aa: CASSPTGGSGPSYEQYF
CDR3nt: TGTGCCAGCAGCCCCACTGGAGGAAGCGGGCCCTCCTACGAGCAGTACTTC

v_gene: TRBV5-1
abundance: once
len: 15
j_gene: TRBJ1-4
d_gene: TRBD1
CDR3aa: CASSLSGQGREKLFF
CDR3nt: TGCGCCAGCAGCTTGTCCGGACAGGGTAGGGAAAAACTGTTTTTT

v_gene: TRBV7-8
abundance: -
len: 13
j_gene: TRBJ1-4
d_gene: -
CDR3aa: CASSLGMGEKLFF
CDR3nt: TGTGCCAGCAGCTTGGGGATGGGTGAAAAACTGTTTTTT

v_gene: TRBV9
abundance: -
len: 12
j_gene: TRBJ2-3
d_gene: -
CDR3aa: CASSGVKDTQYF
CDR3nt: TGTGCCAGCAGTGGTGTAAAAGATACGCAGTATTTT

v_gene: TRBV7-9
abundance: -
len: 16
j_gene: TRBJ2-2
d_gene: -
CDR3aa: CASSLRLSTNTGELFF
CDR3nt: TGTGCCAGCAGCTTAAGGCTTTCAACGAACACCGGGGAGCTGTTTTTT

v_gene: TRBV19
abundance: -
len: 14
j_gene: TRBJ2-7
d_gene: -
CDR3aa: CASSIGPSSYEQYF
CDR3nt: TGTGCCAGTAGTATAGGTCCTAGCTCCTACGAGCAGTACTTC

v_gene: TRBV28
abundance: -
len: 15
j_gene: TRBJ2-2
d_gene: -
CDR3aa: CASRGGQPNTGELFF
CDR3nt: TGTGCCAGCAGGGGGGGACAGCCGAACACCGGGGAGCTGTTTTTT

v_gene: TRBV5-1
abundance: -
len: 16
j_gene: TRBJ2-1
d_gene: -
CDR3aa: CASSLVIGSSYNEQFF
CDR3nt: TGCGCCAGCAGCTTGGTCATCGGGAGCTCCTACAATGAGCAGTTCTTC

v_gene: TRBV18
abundance: -
len: 14
j_gene: TRBJ1-1
d_gene: -
CDR3aa: CASSPEVVGTEAFF
CDR3nt: TGTGCCAGCTCACCAGAGGTAGTGGGGACTGAAGCTTTCTTT

v_gene: TRBV6-6
abundance: -
len: 14
j_gene: TRBJ2-7
d_gene: -
CDR3aa: CASSLKGFNYEQYF
CDR3nt: TGTGCCAGCAGCCTCAAAGGATTCAACTACGAGCAGTACTTC

v_gene: TRBV10-3
abundance: -
len: 15
j_gene: TRBJ2-7
d_gene: TRBD2
CDR3aa: CAISPSGRKTYEQYF
CDR3nt: TGTGCCATCAGTCCCAGCGGGAGAAAAACCTACGAGCAGTACTTC

v_gene: TRBV29-1
abundance: -
len: 10
j_gene: TRBJ2-1
d_gene: -
CDR3aa: CSAAEDEQFF
CDR3nt: TGCAGCGCCGCTGAGGATGAGCAGTTCTTC

v_gene: TRBV19
abundance: -
len: 15
j_gene: TRBJ1-2
d_gene: -
CDR3aa: CASSIPGPTNYGYTF
CDR3nt: TGTGCCAGTAGTATTCCAGGGCCAACTAACTATGGCTACACCTTC

v_gene: TRBV5-8
abundance: -
len: 16
j_gene: TRBJ2-7
d_gene: TRBD2
CDR3aa: CASSLAPRTGLYEQYF
CDR3nt: TGTGCCAGCAGCTTGGCCCCCAGGACGGGACTATACGAGCAGTACTTC

v_gene: TRBV4-2
abundance: -
len: 15
j_gene: TRBJ2-1
d_gene: -
CDR3aa: CASSQDYQSYNEQFF
CDR3nt: TGTGCCAGCAGCCAAGACTACCAGAGTTACAATGAGCAGTTCTTC

v_gene: TRBV4-2
abundance: -
len: 18
j_gene: TRBJ2-7
d_gene: TRBD1
CDR3aa: CASSLTGQGAVMTYEQYF
CDR3nt: TGTGCCAGCAGCTTGACAGGACAGGGGGCCGTCATGACCTACGAGCAGTACTTC

v_gene: TRBV27
abundance: -
len: 15
j_gene: TRBJ1-2
d_gene: -
CDR3aa: CASSLGPRGYYGYTF
CDR3nt: TGTGCCAGCAGTTTGGGACCCCGGGGGTACTATGGCTACACCTTC

v_gene: TRBV7-9
abundance: once
len: 13
j_gene: TRBJ1-2
d_gene: -
CDR3aa: CASSLGGEPGYTF
CDR3nt: TGTGCCAGCAGCTTAGGCGGGGAACCGGGCTACACCTTC

v_gene: TRBV6-5
abundance: -
len: 15
j_gene: TRBJ2-3
d_gene: TRBD2
CDR3aa: CASSYQAGGADTQYF
CDR3nt: TGTGCCAGCAGTTACCAAGCGGGAGGAGCAGATACGCAGTATTTT

v_gene: TRBV18
abundance: -
len: 14
j_gene: TRBJ1-1
d_gene: -
CDR3aa: CASSRGREQAEAFF
CDR3nt: TGTGCCAGCTCCCGGGGAAGGGAACAGGCTGAAGCTTTCTTT

v_gene: TRBV2
abundance: -
len: 15
j_gene: TRBJ1-5
d_gene: TRBD1
CDR3aa: CASTNTGGTNQPQHF
CDR3nt: TGTGCCAGCACTAATACAGGGGGCACAAATCAGCCCCAGCATTTT

v_gene: TRBV19
abundance: -
len: 14
j_gene: TRBJ2-3
d_gene: -
CDR3aa: CASSIPGDIDTQYF
CDR3nt: TGTGCCAGTAGTATTCCGGGGGATATAGATACGCAGTATTTT

v_gene: TRBV6-6
abundance: -
len: 14
j_gene: TRBJ2-3
d_gene: -
CDR3aa: CASTPDSGARFPYF
CDR3nt: TGTGCCAGCACCCCGGATAGCGGAGCGCGTTTTCCGTATTTT

v_gene: TRBV13
abundance: -
len: 16
j_gene: TRBJ1-1
d_gene: -
CDR3aa: CASSSLFRGRNTEAFF
CDR3nt: TGTGCCAGCAGCTCCCTATTTAGGGGCCGGAACACTGAAGCTTTCTTT

v_gene: TRBV5-1
abundance: -
len: 15
j_gene: TRBJ2-7
d_gene: TRBD2
CDR3aa: CASSLKREGPYEQYF
CDR3nt: TGCGCCAGCAGCTTGAAGCGGGAGGGACCCTACGAGCAGTACTTC

v_gene: TRBV10-3
abundance: -
len: 14
j_gene: TRBJ1-1
d_gene: TRBD1
CDR3aa: CAISTGTGNTEAFF
CDR3nt: TGTGCCATCAGTACAGGGACAGGGAACACTGAAGCTTTCTTT